This T cell receptor (beta chain) was captured in a study of T cells in Graves' hyperthyroidism and ophthalmopathy. Amplified TCR beta CDR3 regions derived from RNA transcripts. A set of HTBI primers served as the primers for a first-round RT-PCR of the TCR CDR3. TCRdb processed the multiplex PCR reads anew with MiXCR; each CDR3 protein has one entry. The table has about 350,000 distinct CDR3 sequences, about a sixth seen once. This clonotype occurred many times. PBMCs stemmed from around 10 ml fresh peripheral blood. The receptor was derived from a woman aged 35 to 49 with Graves' ophthalmopathy. Sequenced: blood.

DNA for the CDR3: TGTGCCACCAGCAAAACGGGACTAGCGGGAGTACAGTACTTC. Its protein product is CATSKTGLAGVQYF. The V call is TRBV15, the J call TRBJ2-7, with TRBD2 matching 14 bases. The CDR3 totals 14 residues. The germline V gene has CDR1 LNHNV and CDR2 YYDKDF (reference sequence). With 4 bases clipped from V and 10 bases from J, the junction kept 6 bases outside the gene matches.